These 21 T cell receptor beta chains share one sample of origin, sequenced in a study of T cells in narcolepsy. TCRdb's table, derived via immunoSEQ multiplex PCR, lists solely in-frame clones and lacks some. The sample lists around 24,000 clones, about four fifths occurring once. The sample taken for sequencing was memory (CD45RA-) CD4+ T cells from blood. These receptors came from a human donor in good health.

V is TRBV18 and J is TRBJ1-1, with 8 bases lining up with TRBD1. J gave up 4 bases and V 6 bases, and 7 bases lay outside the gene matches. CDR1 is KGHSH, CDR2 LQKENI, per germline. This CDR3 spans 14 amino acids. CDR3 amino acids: CASSPKQGGTEAFF. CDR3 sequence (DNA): TGTGCCAGCTCGCCAAAACAGGGGGGCACTGAAGCTTTCTTT.

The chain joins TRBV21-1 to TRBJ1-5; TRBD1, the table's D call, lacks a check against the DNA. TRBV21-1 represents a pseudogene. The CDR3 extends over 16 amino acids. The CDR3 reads CASSKEGTGLNQPQHF. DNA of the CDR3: TGTGCCAGCAGCAAAGAAGGGACAGGACTCAATCAGCCCCAGCATTTT.

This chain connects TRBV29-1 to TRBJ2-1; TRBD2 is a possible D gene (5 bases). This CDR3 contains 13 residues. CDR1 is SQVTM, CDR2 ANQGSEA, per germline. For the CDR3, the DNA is TGCAGGGGCTTTACGGCGACTACTGGTGAGCAGTTCTTC. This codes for CRGFTATTGEQFF.

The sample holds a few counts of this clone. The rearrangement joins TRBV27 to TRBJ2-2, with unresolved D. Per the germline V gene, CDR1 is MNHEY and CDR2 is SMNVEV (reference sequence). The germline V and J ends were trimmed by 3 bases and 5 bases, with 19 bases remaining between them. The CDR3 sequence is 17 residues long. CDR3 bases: TGTGCCAGCAGTTTTAGTAGTGCTATACAAGGAACCGGGGAGCTGTTTTTT. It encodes CASSFSSAIQGTGELFF.

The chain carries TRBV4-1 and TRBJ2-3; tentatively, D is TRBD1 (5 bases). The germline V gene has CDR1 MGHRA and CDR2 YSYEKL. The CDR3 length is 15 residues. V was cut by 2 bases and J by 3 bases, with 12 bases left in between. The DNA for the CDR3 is TGCGCCAGCAGCCAATTTTCTTCAGGGACAGATACGCAGTATTTT. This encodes CASSQFSSGTDTQYF.

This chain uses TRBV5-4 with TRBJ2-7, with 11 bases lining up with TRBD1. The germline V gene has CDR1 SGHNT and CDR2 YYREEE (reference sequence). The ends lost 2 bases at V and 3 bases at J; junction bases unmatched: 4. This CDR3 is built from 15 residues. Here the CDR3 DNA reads TGTGCCAGCAGCTTTAAGGGACAGGGGGGCTACGAGCAGTACTTC. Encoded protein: CASSFKGQGGYEQYF.

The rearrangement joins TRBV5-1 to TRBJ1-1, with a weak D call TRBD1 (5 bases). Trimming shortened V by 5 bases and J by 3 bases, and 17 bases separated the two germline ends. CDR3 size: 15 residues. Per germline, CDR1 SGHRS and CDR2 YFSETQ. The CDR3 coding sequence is TGCGCCAGCAGTCCGCACGTGGGGCTTGACACTGAAGCTTTCTTT. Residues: CASSPHVGLDTEAFF. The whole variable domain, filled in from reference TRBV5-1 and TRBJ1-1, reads KAGVTQTPRYLIKTRGQQVTLSCSPISGHRSVSWYQQTPGQGLQFLFEYFSETQRNKGNFPGRFSGRQFSNSRSEMNVSTLELGDSALYLCASSPHVGLDTEAFFGQGTRLTVV.

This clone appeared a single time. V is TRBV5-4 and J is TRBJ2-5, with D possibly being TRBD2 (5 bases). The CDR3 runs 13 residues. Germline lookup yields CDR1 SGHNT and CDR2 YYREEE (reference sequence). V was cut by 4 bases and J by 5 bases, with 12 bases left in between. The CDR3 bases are TGTGCCAGCAGCCAGTCGGGAAGCGAGACCCAGTACTTC. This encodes CASSQSGSETQYF.

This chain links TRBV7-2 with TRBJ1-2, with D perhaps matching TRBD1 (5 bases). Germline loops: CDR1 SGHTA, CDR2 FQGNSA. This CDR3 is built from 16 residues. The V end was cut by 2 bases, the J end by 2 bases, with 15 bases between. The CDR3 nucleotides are TGTGCCAGCAGCTTAAGGTCTCAGGGTTCCAACTATGGCTACACCTTC. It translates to CASSLRSQGSNYGYTF.

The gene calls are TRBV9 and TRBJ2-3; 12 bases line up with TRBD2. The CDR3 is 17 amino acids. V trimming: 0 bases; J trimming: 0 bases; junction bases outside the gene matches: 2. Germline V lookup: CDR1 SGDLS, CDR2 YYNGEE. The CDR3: CASSVASGGASTDTQYF. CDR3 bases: TGTGCCAGCAGCGTAGCTAGCGGGGGGGCTAGCACAGATACGCAGTATTTT.

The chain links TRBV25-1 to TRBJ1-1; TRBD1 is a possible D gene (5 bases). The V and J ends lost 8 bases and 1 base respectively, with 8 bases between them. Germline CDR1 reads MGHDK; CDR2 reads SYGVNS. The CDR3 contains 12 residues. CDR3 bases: TGTGCCAGCCGACAGCAGAACACTGAAGCTTTCTTT. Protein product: CASRQQNTEAFF.

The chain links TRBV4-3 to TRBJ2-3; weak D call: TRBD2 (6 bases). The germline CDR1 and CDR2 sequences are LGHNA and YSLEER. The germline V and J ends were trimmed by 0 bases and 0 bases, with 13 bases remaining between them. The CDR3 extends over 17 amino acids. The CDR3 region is CASSQDWRDPSTDTQYF. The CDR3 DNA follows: TGCGCCAGCAGCCAAGATTGGAGGGATCCTAGCACAGATACGCAGTATTTT.

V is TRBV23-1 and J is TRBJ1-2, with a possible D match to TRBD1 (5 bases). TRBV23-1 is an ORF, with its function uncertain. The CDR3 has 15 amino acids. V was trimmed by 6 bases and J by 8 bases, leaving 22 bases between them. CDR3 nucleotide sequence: TGCGCCAGCAGGCTTTCCCAGGGCCGAAACAACGGCTACACCTTC. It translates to CASRLSQGRNNGYTF.

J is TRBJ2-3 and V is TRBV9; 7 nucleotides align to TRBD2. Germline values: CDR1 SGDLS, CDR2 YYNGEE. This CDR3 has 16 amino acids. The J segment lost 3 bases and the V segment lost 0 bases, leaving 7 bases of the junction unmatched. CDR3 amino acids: CASSVGSSGSTDTQYF. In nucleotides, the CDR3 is TGTGCCAGCAGCGTAGGCTCTAGCGGCTCGACAGATACGCAGTATTTT.

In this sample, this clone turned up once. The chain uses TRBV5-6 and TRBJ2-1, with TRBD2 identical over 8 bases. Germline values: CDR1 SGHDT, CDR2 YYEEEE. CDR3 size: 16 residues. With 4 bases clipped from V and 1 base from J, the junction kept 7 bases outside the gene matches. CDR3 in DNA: TGTGCCAGCAGCAAGCTAGCGGGCAGATCCTACAATGAGCAGTTCTTC. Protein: CASSKLAGRSYNEQFF.

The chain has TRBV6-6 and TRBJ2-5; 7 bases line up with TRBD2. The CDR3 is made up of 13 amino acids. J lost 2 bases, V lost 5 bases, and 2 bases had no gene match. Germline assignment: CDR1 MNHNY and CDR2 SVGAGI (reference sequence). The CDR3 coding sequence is TGTGCCAGCAGTAGGACTAGGCAAGAGACCCAGTACTTC. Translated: CASSRTRQETQYF.

The CDR3 DNA follows: TGTGCCAGCAGCTACGTAAGCACAGATACGCAGTATTTT. This encodes CASSYVSTDTQYF. The chain has TRBV9 and TRBJ2-3; the D is unclear. The CDR3 length is 13 residues. CDR1 is SGDLS and CDR2 is YYNGEE in the germline V gene. V was trimmed by 4 bases and J by 0 bases, leaving 6 bases between them.

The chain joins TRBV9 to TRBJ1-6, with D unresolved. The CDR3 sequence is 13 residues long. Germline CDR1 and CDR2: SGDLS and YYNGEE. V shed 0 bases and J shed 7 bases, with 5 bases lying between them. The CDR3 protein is CASSVDENSPLHF. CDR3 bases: TGTGCCAGCAGCGTAGACGAGAATTCACCCCTCCACTTT.

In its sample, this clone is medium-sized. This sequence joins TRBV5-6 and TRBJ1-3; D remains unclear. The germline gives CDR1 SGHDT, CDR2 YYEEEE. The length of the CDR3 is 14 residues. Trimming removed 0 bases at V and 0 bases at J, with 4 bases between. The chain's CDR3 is CASSLVPSGNTIYF. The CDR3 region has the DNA TGTGCCAGCAGCTTGGTCCCCTCTGGAAACACCATATATTTT. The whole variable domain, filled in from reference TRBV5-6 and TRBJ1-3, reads DAGVTQSPTHLIKTRGQQVTLRCSPKSGHDTVSWYQQALGQGPQFIFQYYEEEERQRGNFPDRFSGHQFPNYSSELNVNALLLGDSALYLCASSLVPSGNTIYFGEGSWLTVV.

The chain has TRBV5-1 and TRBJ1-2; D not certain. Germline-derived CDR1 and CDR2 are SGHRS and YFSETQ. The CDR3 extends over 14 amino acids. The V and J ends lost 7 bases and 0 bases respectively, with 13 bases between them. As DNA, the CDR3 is TGCGCCAGCTCCCAGGCTCTTTCTAACTATGGCTACACCTTC. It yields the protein CASSQALSNYGYTF.

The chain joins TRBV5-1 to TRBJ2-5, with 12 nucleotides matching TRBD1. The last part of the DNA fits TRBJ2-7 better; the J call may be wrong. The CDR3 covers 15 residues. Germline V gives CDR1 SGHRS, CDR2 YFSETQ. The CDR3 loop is CASSPGQGAVYEQYF. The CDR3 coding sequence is TGCGCCAGCAGCCCGGGACAGGGGGCGGTTTACGAGCAGTACTTC.